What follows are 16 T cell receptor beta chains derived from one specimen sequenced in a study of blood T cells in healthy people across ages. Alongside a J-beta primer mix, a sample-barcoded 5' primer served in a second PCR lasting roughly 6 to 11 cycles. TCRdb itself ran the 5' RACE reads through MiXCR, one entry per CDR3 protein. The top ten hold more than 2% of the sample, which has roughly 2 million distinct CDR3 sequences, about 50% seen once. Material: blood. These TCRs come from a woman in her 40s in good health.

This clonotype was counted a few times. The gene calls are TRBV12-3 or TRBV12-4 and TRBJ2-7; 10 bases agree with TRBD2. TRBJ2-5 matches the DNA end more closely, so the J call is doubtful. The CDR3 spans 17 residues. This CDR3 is CASSAIGGLAGVETQYF. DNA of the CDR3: TGTGCCAGCAGTGCTATTGGCGGGCTAGCGGGGGTGGAGACCCAGTACTTC.

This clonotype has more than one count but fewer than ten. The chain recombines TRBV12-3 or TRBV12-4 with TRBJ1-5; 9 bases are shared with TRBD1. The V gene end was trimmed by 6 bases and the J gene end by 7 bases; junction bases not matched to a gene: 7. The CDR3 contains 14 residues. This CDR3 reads CASRPGQGNQPQHF. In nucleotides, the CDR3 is TGTGCCAGCAGACCGGGACAGGGTAACCAGCCCCAGCATTTT.

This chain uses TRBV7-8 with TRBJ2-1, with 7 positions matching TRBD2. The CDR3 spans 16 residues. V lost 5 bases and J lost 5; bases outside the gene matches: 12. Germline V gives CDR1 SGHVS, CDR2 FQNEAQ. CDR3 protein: CASSPRGGAGDNEQFF. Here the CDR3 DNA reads TGTGCCAGCAGCCCCCGCGGTGGGGCGGGGGACAATGAGCAGTTCTTC.

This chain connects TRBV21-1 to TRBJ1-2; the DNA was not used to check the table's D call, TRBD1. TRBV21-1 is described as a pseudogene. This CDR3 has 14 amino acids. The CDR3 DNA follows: TGTGCCAGCAGTAGGGACAGGGAAAACTATGGCTACACCTTC. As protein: CASSRDRENYGYTF.

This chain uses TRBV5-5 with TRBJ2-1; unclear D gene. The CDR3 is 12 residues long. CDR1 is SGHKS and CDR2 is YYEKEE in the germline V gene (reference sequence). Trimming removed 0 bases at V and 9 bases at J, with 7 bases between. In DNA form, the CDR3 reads TGTGCCAGCAGCTTGGGTTTTGGTGAGCAGTTCTTC. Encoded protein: CASSLGFGEQFF. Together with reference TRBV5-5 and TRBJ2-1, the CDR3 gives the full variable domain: DAGVTQSPTHLIKTRGQQVTLRCSPISGHKSVSWYQQVLGQGPQFIFQYYEKEERGRGNFPDRFSARQFPNYSSELNVNALLLGDSALYLCASSLGFGEQFFGPGTRLTVL.

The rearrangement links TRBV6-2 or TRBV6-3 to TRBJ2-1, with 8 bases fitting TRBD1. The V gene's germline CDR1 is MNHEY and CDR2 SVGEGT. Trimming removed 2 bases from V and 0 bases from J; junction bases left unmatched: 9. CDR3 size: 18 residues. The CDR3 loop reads CASSYPTGVDVSYNEQFF. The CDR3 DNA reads TGTGCCAGCAGTTACCCGACAGGGGTTGACGTCTCCTACAATGAGCAGTTCTTC.

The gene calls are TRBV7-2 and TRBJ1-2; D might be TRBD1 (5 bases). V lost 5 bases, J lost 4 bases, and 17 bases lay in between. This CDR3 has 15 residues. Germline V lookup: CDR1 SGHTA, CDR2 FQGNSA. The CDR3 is CASSTRQSLGYGYTF. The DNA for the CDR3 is TGTGCCAGCAGCACAAGACAGAGTCTAGGCTATGGCTACACCTTC.

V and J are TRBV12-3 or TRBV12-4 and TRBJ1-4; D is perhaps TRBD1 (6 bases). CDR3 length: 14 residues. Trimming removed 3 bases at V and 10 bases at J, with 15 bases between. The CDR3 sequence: CASSLYGGLAKLFF. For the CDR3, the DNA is TGTGCCAGCAGTTTGTATGGGGGGCTGGCAAAACTGTTTTTT.

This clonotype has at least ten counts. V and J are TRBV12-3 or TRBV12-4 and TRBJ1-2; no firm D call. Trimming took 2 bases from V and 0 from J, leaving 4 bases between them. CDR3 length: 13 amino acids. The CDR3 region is CASSLRANYGYTF. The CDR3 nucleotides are TGTGCCAGCAGTTTACGGGCTAACTATGGCTACACCTTC.

In nucleotides, the CDR3 is TGTGCCACCTCCGAACTGCGGGGGGCCCCGAGCTCCTACAATGAGCAGTACTTC. This gives the protein CATSELRGAPSSYNEQYF. The genes are TRBV24-1 and TRBJ2-1; 8 bases match TRBD2. The assigned J gene may be wrong: the sequence end matches TRBJ2-7 better. Germline-derived CDR1 and CDR2 are KGHDR and SFDVKD. The CDR3 extends over 18 amino acids.

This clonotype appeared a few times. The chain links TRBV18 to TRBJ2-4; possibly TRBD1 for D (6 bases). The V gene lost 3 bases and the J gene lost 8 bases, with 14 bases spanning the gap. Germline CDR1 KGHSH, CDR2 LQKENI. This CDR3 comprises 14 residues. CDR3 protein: CASSPTRGSDIQYF. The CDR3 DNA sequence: TGTGCCAGCTCACCGACCAGGGGCTCGGACATTCAGTACTTC.

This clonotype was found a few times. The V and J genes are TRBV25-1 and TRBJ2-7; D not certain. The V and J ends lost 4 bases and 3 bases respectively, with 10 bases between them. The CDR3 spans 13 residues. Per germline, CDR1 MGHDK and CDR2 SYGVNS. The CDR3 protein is CASSGQENYEQYF. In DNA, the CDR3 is TGTGCCAGCAGTGGCCAGGAAAACTACGAGCAGTACTTC.

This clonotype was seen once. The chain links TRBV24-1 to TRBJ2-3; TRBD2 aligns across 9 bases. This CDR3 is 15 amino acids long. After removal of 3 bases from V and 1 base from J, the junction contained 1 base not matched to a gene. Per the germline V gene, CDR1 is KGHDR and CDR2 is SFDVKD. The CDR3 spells CATSDKRGGTDTQYF. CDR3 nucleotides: TGTGCCACCAGTGATAAGCGGGGGGGCACAGATACGCAGTATTTT.

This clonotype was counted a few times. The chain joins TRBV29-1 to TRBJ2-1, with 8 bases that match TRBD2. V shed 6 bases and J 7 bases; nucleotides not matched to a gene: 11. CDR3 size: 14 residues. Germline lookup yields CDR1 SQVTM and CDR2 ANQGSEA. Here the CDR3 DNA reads TGCAGCGTAACGGGGGGGGCCAGTGTGAATGAGCAGTTCTTC. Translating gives CSVTGGASVNEQFF.

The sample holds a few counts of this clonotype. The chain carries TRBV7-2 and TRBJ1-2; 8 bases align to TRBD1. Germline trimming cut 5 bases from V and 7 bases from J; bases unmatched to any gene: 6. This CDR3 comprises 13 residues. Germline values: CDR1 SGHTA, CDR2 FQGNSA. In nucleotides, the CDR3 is TGTGCCAGCAGCCCAACACAGGGGGTTGGCTACACCTTC. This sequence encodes CASSPTQGVGYTF.

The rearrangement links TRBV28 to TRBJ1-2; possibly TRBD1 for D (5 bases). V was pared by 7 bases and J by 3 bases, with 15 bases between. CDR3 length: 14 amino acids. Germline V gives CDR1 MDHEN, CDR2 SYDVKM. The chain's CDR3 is CASTSQGEHYGYTF. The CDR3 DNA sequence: TGTGCCAGCACATCACAAGGGGAGCACTATGGCTACACCTTC.